Listed below are T cell receptor beta chains from one sample, sequenced in a study of blood T cell repertoires in COVID-19. Generated by immunoSEQ multiplex PCR, the TCRdb table keeps only in-frame clones and is missing some. The sample contains tens of thousands of clones, roughly 90% of which appear only once. Sample: peripheral blood. These receptors all come from an elderly man with acute or convalescent COVID-19. Each CDR3 is given without its conserved first and last residue. The order of the fields is J gene, V gene, CDR3 protein.

TRBJ2-4 | TRBV3-1/TRBV3-2 | ASSRHKNIQY
TRBJ1-6 | TRBV7-8 | ASSTDRATYNSPLH
TRBJ2-1 | TRBV4-3 | ASSQNFDSSYNEQF
TRBJ1-4 | TRBV12-3/TRBV12-4 | ASSLEQNEKLF
TRBJ2-5 | TRBV18 | ASSRTGYQETQY
TRBJ2-7 | TRBV3-1/TRBV3-2 | ASSHPDSSYEQY
TRBJ2-1 | TRBV6-6 | ASSRQGAYNEQF
TRBJ2-7 | TRBV27 | ASSLGGETPRYEQY
TRBJ1-1 | TRBV6-5 | ASSSGSTEAF
TRBJ2-1 | TRBV19 | ASTARGYENEQF
TRBJ1-4 | TRBV14 | ASSQDLATNEKLF
TRBJ1-1 | TRBV6-5 | ASIQAGFTEAF
TRBJ2-7 | TRBV18 | ASSPRRGGSYEQY
TRBJ2-2 | TRBV7-8 | ASRYTRLAGVNTGELF
TRBJ1-5 | TRBV19 | ASSSPRTGTVQPQH
TRBJ1-2 | TRBV12-5 | ASGLLNYGYT
TRBJ1-1 | TRBV2 | ASSSGEAF
TRBJ1-2 | TRBV7-9 | ASSRNSYGYT
TRBJ2-2 | TRBV3-1/TRBV3-2 | ASSQVGGLAGANTGELF
TRBJ2-4 | TRBV6-5 | ASSYATGPPNIQY
TRBJ1-6 | TRBV3-1/TRBV3-2 | ASSQEGQMGYNSPLH
TRBJ2-3 | TRBV6-6 | ASSSRRSGEAQY
TRBJ1-2 | TRBV3-1/TRBV3-2 | ASSQNRADGYT
TRBJ2-7 | TRBV12-3/TRBV12-4 | ASSWTGEYEQY
TRBJ2-6 | TRBV11-2 | ASKQLTGAGGANVLT
TRBJ2-2 | TRBV4-1 | ASSQDRGGARAGELF
TRBJ1-3 | TRBV18 | ASSQQSSGNTIY
TRBJ1-4 | TRBV2 | ASSPQTGGREKLF
TRBJ1-2 | TRBV18 | ASSPGQDPYGYT
TRBJ2-3 | TRBV18 | ASSPAGTDTQY
TRBJ1-6 | TRBV27 | ASSSQITGRGFSPLH
TRBJ1-1 | TRBV2 | ASSEEAGFEFGTEAF
TRBJ1-4 | TRBV4-2 | ASSQDLPGGSSNEKLF
TRBJ2-7 | TRBV29-1 | SVEQQGRYEQY
TRBJ2-3 | TRBV15 | ATSWGGGRNTDTQY
TRBJ1-4 | TRBV2 | ASSEGPGGTNEKLF
TRBJ1-5 | TRBV5-5 | ASSFGRGSNQPQH
TRBJ2-2 | TRBV9 | ASSTSLAGVNTGELF